These T cell receptor beta chains were read from a single sample in a study of blood T cell repertoires in COVID-19. Here immunoSEQ multiplex PCR was the method, and the copy in TCRdb shows in-frame clones only, minus some. The sample has about 220,000 clones; less than 85% are singletons. Sample: peripheral blood. These receptors all come from a woman in her seventies with acute or convalescent COVID-19. The CDR3 runs from the conserved cysteine through the conserved F or W. A D gene is named only where the DNA matches it firmly. Only some rows state a clone size, as once, few, many or a class for expanded clones.

once,TRBV30,TRBJ1-4,TRBD1,TGTGCCTGGAGGGCCGACCGACTGGGACAGCCACAACTAAATGAAAAACTGTTTTTT,CAWRADRLGQPQLNEKLFF
.,TRBV30,TRBJ2-3,.,TGTGCCTGGAGTGTACTGAGCAGGGCAGATACGCAGTATTTT,CAWSVLSRADTQYF
.,TRBV30,TRBJ1-5,.,TGTGCCTGGAGTGCCGGGCGGGGGTTCCTGGTTAGCAATCAGCCCCAGCATTTT,CAWSAGRGFLVSNQPQHF
.,TRBV19,TRBJ1-5,TRBD1,TGTGCCAGTAAGGTGGGACAGGGCGGAGGCAATCAGCCCCAGCATTTT,CASKVGQGGGNQPQHF
.,TRBV3-1/TRBV3-2,TRBJ1-5,.,TGTGCCAGCAGCCAGGGGGGACTGAACCTAAATCAGCCCCAGCATTTT,CASSQGGLNLNQPQHF
.,TRBV7-2,TRBJ1-1,.,TGTGCCAGCGGAAGGGGTATGAACACTGAAGCTTTCTTT,CASGRGMNTEAFF
.,TRBV5-1,TRBJ2-7,TRBD2,TGCGCCAGCAGCTTGGAGCGGGGGATCTACGAGCAGTACTTC,CASSLERGIYEQYF
.,TRBV7-9,TRBJ2-3,.,TGTGCCAGCGCGAAATGGGACACGGCCACAGATACGCAGTATTTT,CASAKWDTATDTQYF
.,TRBV24-1,TRBJ2-2,TRBD1,TGTGCCACCAGTGATACTGGACGGACAGGTGGAAACGGGGAGCTGTTTTTT,CATSDTGRTGGNGELFF
.,TRBV5-6,TRBJ2-3,.,TGTGCCAGCAGCTTGGGGCTTGTCAGGGGAGGGCTCACAGATACGCAGTATTTT,CASSLGLVRGGLTDTQYF
.,TRBV19,TRBJ1-2,.,TGTGCCAGTAGTGTACAAGACTATGGCTACACCTTC,CASSVQDYGYTF
once,TRBV11-2,TRBJ2-3,TRBD2,TGTGCCAGCAGCCTATGGACTAGCGGATTCACAGATACGCAGTATTTT,CASSLWTSGFTDTQYF
.,TRBV11-2,TRBJ1-2,.,TGTGCCAGCAGCTCCAACAGGGTCTCGTATGGCTACACCTTC,CASSSNRVSYGYTF
.,TRBV2,TRBJ2-7,TRBD1,TGTGCCAGCAGTACAAGAAGCGGACAGGGCCCAGGGGGTCTTTACGAGCAGTACTTC,CASSTRSGQGPGGLYEQYF
.,TRBV5-6,TRBJ2-7,.,TGTGCCAGCAGCCCGTCCCTCACAGGCTCCTACGAGCAGTACTTC,CASSPSLTGSYEQYF
.,TRBV19,TRBJ1-1,TRBD1,TGTGCCAGTAGTATAGGACAGGGGACTGAAGCTTTCTTT,CASSIGQGTEAFF
.,TRBV7-3,TRBJ2-5,.,TGTGCCAGCAGCCTAGGGGCCTCCCAAGAGACCCAGTACTTC,CASSLGASQETQYF
.,TRBV7-2,TRBJ2-5,TRBD1,TGTGCCAGCAGTTCCATAGGGGGCGCGCCCCAGTACTTC,CASSSIGGAPQYF
.,TRBV6-5,TRBJ2-5,TRBD2,TGTGCCAGCAAGCGGGGGACTTACCAAGAGACCCAGTACTTC,CASKRGTYQETQYF
.,TRBV30,TRBJ1-2,TRBD1,TGTGCCTGGGGGACAGGGCTAGACCTCACTGGCTACACCTTC,CAWGTGLDLTGYTF
.,TRBV13,TRBJ2-3,TRBD2,TGTGCCAGCAGGGAGAAGGAGGAGCGGGGGTTCACAGATACGCAGTATTTT,CASREKEERGFTDTQYF
.,TRBV6-5,TRBJ2-5,TRBD2,TGTGCCAGCAGACTTAGCGGGGGGGCAAAAGAGACCCAGTACTTC,CASRLSGGAKETQYF
.,TRBV9,TRBJ2-5,.,TGTGCCAGCAGCGGAGATTGGGAGACCCAGTACTTC,CASSGDWETQYF
.,TRBV10-3,TRBJ1-1,.,TGTGCCATCAGTGAGACAGGGAGAAACACTGAAGCTTTCTTT,CAISETGRNTEAFF
.,TRBV6-1,TRBJ1-5,.,TGTGCCAGCAGTGGGGGTTTTAGGGGTCAAAGCAATCAGCCCCAGCATTTT,CASSGGFRGQSNQPQHF
.,TRBV2,TRBJ1-1,.,TGTGCCAGCAGTGCTCGGGGAAACACTGAAGCTTTCTTT,CASSARGNTEAFF
.,TRBV12-3/TRBV12-4,TRBJ1-5,.,TGTGCCAGCAGCTATGGGAGTCAGCCCCAGCATTTT,CASSYGSQPQHF
.,TRBV11-2,TRBJ2-1,.,TGTGCCAGCAGCCCACGGGGGGCTTTGGGGGGCTCCTACAATGAGCAGTTCTTC,CASSPRGALGGSYNEQFF
.,TRBV6-1,TRBJ2-3,.,TGTGCCAGCAGTGAACTAGGACATTTCACAGATACGCAGTATTTT,CASSELGHFTDTQYF
.,TRBV7-3,TRBJ2-3,TRBD1,TGTGCCAGCAGCTGGGGGACAGGGGATACGCAGTATTTT,CASSWGTGDTQYF
.,TRBV19,TRBJ1-4,.,TGTGCCAGTACGCGGGGTTCAACAGTAAATGAAAAACTGTTTTTT,CASTRGSTVNEKLFF
.,TRBV18,TRBJ2-3,.,TGTGCCAGCTCACCCCCGAGTTTGGCAGATACGCAGTATTTT,CASSPPSLADTQYF
.,TRBV9,TRBJ2-1,.,TGTGCCAGCAGCGTAGATGTTAGAGGAGACAATGAGCAGTTCTTC,CASSVDVRGDNEQFF
.,TRBV18,TRBJ2-1,.,TGTGCCAGCTCACAGGCAGGGCGCAATGAGCAGTTCTTC,CASSQAGRNEQFF
.,TRBV18,TRBJ1-2,.,TGTGCCAGCTCACCCGAGGGGGACATATGGGGCTACACCTTC,CASSPEGDIWGYTF
.,TRBV30,TRBJ2-1,.,TGTGCCTGGAGTCGGAATGAGCAGTTCTTC,CAWSRNEQFF
.,TRBV4-2,TRBJ2-7,TRBD2,TGTGCCAGCAGCCTCCGGGCGTCTAGCGGGGCCTACGAGCAGTACTTC,CASSLRASSGAYEQYF
.,TRBV5-1,TRBJ2-5,TRBD1,TGCGCCAGCAACTTACAGGGGCGCCAAGAGACCCAGTACTTC,CASNLQGRQETQYF
.,TRBV30,TRBJ2-7,.,TGTGCCTGGAGTGTACAGTCCTACGAGCAGTACTTC,CAWSVQSYEQYF
.,TRBV5-8,TRBJ1-2,.,TGTGCCAGCAGCTTGTTTTCCCAGGGGATTAACTATGGCTACACCTTC,CASSLFSQGINYGYTF
few,TRBV6-5,TRBJ1-1,TRBD1,TGTGCCAGCAACGGAAGACAGGGAAGGAACACTGAAGCTTTCTTT,CASNGRQGRNTEAFF
.,TRBV19,TRBJ2-6,.,TGTGCCAGTAGTCCCCGGAGGTCCTCGCCCTCTGGGGCCAACGTCCTGACTTTC,CASSPRRSSPSGANVLTF
.,TRBV7-2,TRBJ2-1,TRBD1,TGTGCCAGCAGCTGGGACAGGACGGGCTCCTACAATGAGCAGTTCTTC,CASSWDRTGSYNEQFF
.,TRBV5-5,TRBJ2-5,TRBD2,TGTGCCAGCCTAATTAGCGGGGGGTACCAAGAGACCCAGTACTTC,CASLISGGYQETQYF
.,TRBV11-2,TRBJ1-1,.,TGTGCCAGCAGTAGAGACACTGAAGCTTTCTTT,CASSRDTEAFF
.,TRBV4-1,TRBJ2-1,TRBD2,TGCGCCAGCAGCCGCGTGCAGCGGGGGGGCTCCTACAATGAGCAGTTCTTC,CASSRVQRGGSYNEQFF
many,TRBV9,TRBJ1-6,.,TGTGCCAGCAGCATCAAGGGGGGGGCCCTTGATTCACCCCTCCACTTT,CASSIKGGALDSPLHF
.,TRBV6-2/TRBV6-3,TRBJ2-3,TRBD1,TGTGCCAGCAGTTACTTGTATGGCAGGGGGAAACGCACAGATACGCAGTATTTT,CASSYLYGRGKRTDTQYF
few,TRBV7-2,TRBJ2-7,.,TGTGCCAGCAGCTCCCTGGTTAGCGGCTTTTACGAGCAGTACTTC,CASSSLVSGFYEQYF
once,TRBV27,TRBJ2-5,TRBD2,TGTGCCAGCACTCGGCGGGCTAGCGGGGGGCAAGAGACCCAGTACTTC,CASTRRASGGQETQYF
once,TRBV4-1,TRBJ2-1,TRBD2,TGCGCCAGCAGCCAAGGTAGCGGGGTCACAGGCAATGAGCAGTTCTTC,CASSQGSGVTGNEQFF
few,TRBV6-5,TRBJ1-2,.,TGTGCCAGCCTAGCGCGTACCGGCGGTAACTATGGCTACACCTTC,CASLARTGGNYGYTF
.,TRBV7-8,TRBJ2-3,TRBD2,TGTGCCAGCAGCTTAGTACGGTTGGGTAGCGGGGGCAATACGCAGTATTTT,CASSLVRLGSGGNTQYF
.,TRBV7-2,TRBJ2-3,TRBD2,TGTGCCAGCAGTCGATTAGCGGGGGGGCAGGCAGATACGCAGTATTTT,CASSRLAGGQADTQYF
.,TRBV5-4,TRBJ2-3,TRBD2,TGTGCCAGCAGAACCGGGGGAGCGGGGGGAGCAGATACGCAGTATTTT,CASRTGGAGGADTQYF
few,TRBV5-4,TRBJ1-2,TRBD1,TGTGCCAGCCGGGCAGGGGGTATCGGTGGCTACACCTTC,CASRAGGIGGYTF
.,TRBV14,TRBJ2-7,TRBD1,TGTGCCAGCAGCCGTGCGGGACAGGAAAAATCCTACGAGCAGTACTTC,CASSRAGQEKSYEQYF
.,TRBV24-1,TRBJ2-1,.,TGTGCCACCAGTGATTTCGATGAGCAGTTCTTC,CATSDFDEQFF